Described below is a single T cell receptor beta chain sequence and its context. The antigen is undetermined. The data were taken from a study of cytomegalovirus exposure and HLA in healthy donors. CDR1 and CDR2 (germline): LNHDA, SQIVND (reference sequence). The CDR3 runs to 15 residues. V shed 1 base and J shed 0 bases, with 9 bases lying between them. Vbeta (60) and Jbeta (13) primers were used in the PCR. The protocol was immunoSEQ multiplex PCR, while the TCRdb copy is restricted to in-frame clones and leaves out a portion. The table shows around 110,000 clones, with 70% to 80% occurring only once. Study-wide results and caveats: Common viral pathogens (according to a later analysis) appeared linked to several of the most significant clusters.

This sequence originates from a man between 18 and 29 years old in good health and CMV-seronegative. This chain joins TRBV19 and TRBJ1-1; D is undetermined. Sequencing was performed on PBMCs. CDR3 coding DNA: TGTGCCAGTAGTATAGGGCAGTACATGAACACTGAAGCTTTCTTT. This encodes CASSIGQYMNTEAFF.